Listed here are 24 T cell receptor beta chains from one sample, sequenced in a study of T cell repertoires in cytomegalovirus infection (dated by TCRdb to between 2018 and 2021). Sequencer: Illumina HiSeq 1500. The raw public reads went through TCRdb reprocessing: fastp at Q25, MiXCR clone calling, in-frame beta chains kept. Identical CDR3 protein sequences are pooled into one entry, listed with their most common genes and DNA. Recorded for this sample are hundreds of thousands of distinct CDR3 sequences; more than 40% of them occurred a single time. The ten largest clonotypes hold roughly two fifths of the sample. The treatment or condition label here, explained by the study, means: in vitro stimulation with specific CMV peptide epitopes to enrich CMV-specific T cells. No antigen is known for these receptors. The material was cultured PBMCs, obtained from culture after CMV antigen stimulation. The source of these receptors is a human donor in good health (CMV status not recorded). Some clones in this sample may be carry-over from other donors' samples.

The CDR3 spells CASSFVGTGGTSTEAFF. CDR3 nucleotides: TGTGCCAGCAGCTTCGTGGGGACAGGGGGCACGTCCACTGAAGCTTTCTTT. V and J are TRBV7-2 and TRBJ1-1, with 12 nucleotides matching TRBD1. Germline V gene sequence: CDR1 SGHTA, CDR2 FQGNSA. The CDR3 is 17 amino acids. The V segment lost 3 bases and the J segment 4 bases; nucleotides outside the gene matches: 9.

V is TRBV20-1 and J is TRBJ2-5, with D possibly TRBD1 on 5 matching bases. Germline V gives CDR1 DFQATT, CDR2 SNEGSKA (reference sequence). Trimming removed 0 bases at V and 6 bases at J, with 14 bases between. CDR3 size: 14 residues. Here the CDR3 DNA reads TGCAGTGCTAGAGATCTTAGGGGTATAAAGACCCAGTACTTC. This gives the protein CSARDLRGIKTQYF.

This clonotype was counted only a few times. The chain recombines TRBV11-2 with TRBJ2-2, with D perhaps TRBD1 (6 bases). V was pared by 5 bases and J by 0 bases, with 16 bases between. This CDR3 region has 17 residues. The germline V gene encodes CDR1 SGHAT and CDR2 FQNNGV. CDR3 coding DNA: TGTGCCAGCAGCCCCTCCCCCAGGGGCACGAACACCGGGGAGCTGTTTTTT. Its protein product is CASSPSPRGTNTGELFF.

The chain links TRBV7-2 to TRBJ2-5, with TRBD1 matching 10 bases. The junction had 2 bases not matched to a gene; V was cut back by 5 bases and J by 5 bases. In germline, CDR1 is SGHTA, CDR2 FQGNSA. There are 13 residues in the CDR3. The CDR3 bases are TGTGCCAGCAGCATGGACAGGGGGGAGACCCAGTACTTC. Protein: CASSMDRGETQYF.

V is TRBV6-1 and J is TRBJ2-7; TRBD1 or TRBD2 may be the D gene (5 bases each). The CDR3 contains 14 residues. Germline V CDR1 and CDR2: MNHNS, SASEGT. Trimming shortened V by 5 bases and J by 4 bases, and 15 bases separated the two germline ends. CDR3 DNA sequence: TGTGCCAGCAGTCCAAGACAGTTAGCGTACGAGCAGTACTTC. This gives the protein CASSPRQLAYEQYF.

This clonotype was detected many times. V usage is TRBV7-2 and J usage is TRBJ2-3, with TRBD2 matching 12 bases. V lost 3 bases and J lost 2; bases outside the gene matches: 6. This CDR3 contains 17 residues. In germline, CDR1 is SGHTA, CDR2 FQGNSA. The chain's CDR3 is CASSLDRLAGATDTQYF. In nucleotides, the CDR3 is TGTGCCAGCAGCTTGGATCGACTAGCGGGGGCCACAGATACGCAGTATTTT.

Details on this clonotype: Sequence at one end of the junction differs from germline and may be a read error. V usage is TRBV7-2 and J usage is TRBJ2-3; TRBD2 matches at 7 bases. The CDR3 runs 15 residues. Germline loops: CDR1 SGHTA, CDR2 FQGNSA. The CDR3 loop reads CASRFGGSSTDTQYF. CDR3 DNA sequence: TGTGCCAGCCGCTTCGGGGGGTCTAGCACAGATACGCAGTATTTT.

This clonotype occurred a few times. The gene calls are TRBV12-5 and TRBJ2-7; 11 nucleotides align to TRBD2. Looked up from germline, CDR1 is LGHNT and CDR2 is FRNRAP. There are 17 residues in the CDR3. V shed 5 bases, J shed 3 bases, and the junction held 12 bases outside the gene matches. The CDR3 reads CASGAPFTSGRNYEQYF. DNA of the CDR3: TGTGCTAGTGGTGCCCCGTTCACTAGCGGGAGAAACTACGAGCAGTACTTC.

Here the CDR3 DNA reads TGTGCCAGCAGTCCGAGGGGACAGGGGGAGCAGCCCCAGCATTTT. It is translated as CASSPRGQGEQPQHF. The chain recombines TRBV12-3 or TRBV12-4 with TRBJ1-5; the match to TRBD1 covers 11 bases. The CDR3 sequence is 15 residues long. V dropped 5 bases and J dropped 7; count of bases not matched to a gene: 7.

The rearrangement links TRBV12-3 or TRBV12-4 to TRBJ2-1; tentatively, D is TRBD2 (6 bases). This CDR3 is built from 14 residues. V lost 6 bases and J lost 5, with 14 bases in between. The chain's CDR3 is CASSPQRVNNEQFF. CDR3 in DNA: TGTGCCAGCAGCCCCCAGCGGGTAAACAATGAGCAGTTCTTC.

The chain uses TRBV20-1 and TRBJ1-4; no clear D. Germline V gene sequence: CDR1 DFQATT, CDR2 SNEGSKA (reference sequence). This CDR3 comprises 12 residues. The V end was cut by 5 bases, the J end by 6 bases, with 10 bases between. CDR3 DNA: TGCAGTGCTCCCGGGAGGGATGAAAAACTGTTTTTT. Translation: CSAPGRDEKLFF.

The rearrangement joins TRBV7-2 to TRBJ2-7, with 8 bases fitting TRBD2. J was trimmed by 5 bases and V by 3 bases; bases with no gene match: 3. CDR1 is SGHTA, CDR2 FQGNSA, per germline. The CDR3 covers 13 residues. As DNA, the CDR3 is TGTGCCAGCAGCTTTGCGGGGGGAAACGAGCAGTACTTC. It is translated as CASSFAGGNEQYF.

J is TRBJ2-7 and V is TRBV7-2; 8 bases are a match to TRBD1. V lost 3 bases and J lost 6; bases outside the gene matches: 7. CDR3 length equals 14 residues. Germline V gene lookup returns CDR1 SGHTA and CDR2 FQGNSA. In nucleotides, the CDR3 is TGTGCCAGCAGCTTCCGGACAGGGACGGGCGAGCAGTACTTC. Its translation is CASSFRTGTGEQYF.

In its sample, this clonotype was seen a few times. The chain is built from TRBV7-6 and TRBJ2-3, with 9 bases aligning to TRBD2. The CDR3 contains 18 residues. The V and J ends lost 6 bases and 3 bases, in that order; junction bases with no gene match: 16. From germline, CDR1 is SGHVS and CDR2 FNYEAQ. The CDR3 protein is CASSLSGASGGRTDTQYF. DNA for the CDR3: TGTGCCAGCAGTCTATCCGGGGCCAGCGGGGGGAGGACAGATACGCAGTATTTT.

This clonotype occurred a few times. The chain carries TRBV12-3 or TRBV12-4 and TRBJ2-3, with a possible D match to TRBD2 (6 bases). The CDR3 consists of 15 residues. With 5 bases removed from V and 1 base from J, the gap between germline ends came to 13 bases. CDR3 nucleotides: TGTGCCAGCAGTCTTTGGGGGGACCGCACAGATACGCAGTATTTT. Translated, it gives CASSLWGDRTDTQYF.

The chain carries TRBV7-9 and TRBJ2-3; no firm D call. Germline lookup yields CDR1 SEHNR and CDR2 FQNEAQ (reference sequence). The CDR3 is 15 residues long. V lost 5 bases to trimming and J lost 1 base, with 13 bases between them. The CDR3 here is CASSRSRRGTDTQYF. Written as DNA, the CDR3 is TGTGCCAGCAGCCGATCTCGTCGCGGCACAGATACGCAGTATTTT.

This clonotype has a single count. This chain joins TRBV5-3 and TRBJ1-3, with D possibly TRBD1 on 5 matching bases. TRBV5-3 carries the ORF label, with uncertain function. Trimming took off 8 bases at V and 2 bases at J, with 20 bases between the two ends. This CDR3 has 16 amino acids. The chain's CDR3 is CASSPGPIMTGNTIYF. The CDR3 DNA reads TGTGCCAGCAGCCCGGGACCGATAATGACTGGAAACACCATATATTTT.

The chain uses TRBV7-2 and TRBJ2-3; the D is unclear. CDR3 length equals 14 residues. The germline CDR1 and CDR2 sequences are SGHTA and FQGNSA. The V end lost 5 bases, the J end lost 0 bases, and 9 bases lay between the germline ends. The CDR3 DNA sequence: TGTGCCAGCAGCACCAGGAAGAGCACAGATACGCAGTATTTT. Amino acid sequence: CASSTRKSTDTQYF.

The rearrangement links TRBV19 to TRBJ1-4; D may be TRBD1 (5 bases). This CDR3 is 15 amino acids long. The germline CDR1 and CDR2 sequences are LNHDA and SQIVND (reference sequence). V dropped 5 bases and J dropped 8 bases, with 18 bases sitting between them. The CDR3 DNA sequence: TGTGCCAGTAGTGGAATAGCAGGGCGAGGGGAAAAACTGTTTTTT. Protein: CASSGIAGRGEKLFF.

This clonotype was detected a few times. This chain connects TRBV7-2 to TRBJ2-3; D is unresolved. The CDR3 contains 14 residues. V was trimmed by 2 bases and J by 4 bases, leaving 10 bases between them. Germline-derived CDR1 and CDR2 are SGHTA and FQGNSA. The CDR3: CASSLLGQADTQYF. The DNA of the CDR3 is TGTGCCAGCAGCTTACTCGGGCAAGCAGATACGCAGTATTTT.

The chain employs TRBV6-6 and TRBJ1-2; D perhaps matches TRBD1 (6 bases). Per the germline V gene, CDR1 is MNHNY and CDR2 is SVGAGI (reference sequence). The CDR3 consists of 14 residues. The V and J ends lost 0 bases and 8 bases respectively, with 13 bases between them. CDR3 amino acids: CASSYSVGAGGYTF. CDR3 bases: TGTGCCAGCAGTTACTCGGTGGGGGCGGGAGGCTACACCTTC.

V gene TRBV9 combines with J gene TRBJ2-4; D may be TRBD2 (6 bases). Germline CDR1 SGDLS, CDR2 YYNGEE. The CDR3 extends over 14 amino acids. Trimming shortened V by 4 bases and J by 6 bases, and 14 bases separated the two germline ends. Here the CDR3 reads CASSQGDFSNIQYF. The CDR3 region has the DNA TGTGCCAGCAGCCAAGGGGACTTTTCAAACATTCAGTACTTC.

This clonotype was found a few times. The chain employs TRBV7-6 and TRBJ2-5; 7 bases align to TRBD2. The CDR3 consists of 13 residues. V lost 5 bases and J lost 5; bases outside the gene matches: 5. Germline V lookup: CDR1 SGHVS, CDR2 FNYEAQ. CDR3 in DNA: TGTGCCAGCAGCGGACTAGGAGGGGAGACCCAGTACTTC. It translates to CASSGLGGETQYF.

This clonotype has more than one count but fewer than ten. V and J are TRBV20-1 and TRBJ2-5; the D gene is possibly TRBD2 (6 bases). V dropped 3 bases and J dropped 4 bases, with 12 bases sitting between them. The CDR3 totals 13 residues. The germline gives CDR1 DFQATT, CDR2 SNEGSKA (reference sequence). CDR3 amino acids: CSASSGTRETQYF. CDR3 nucleotides: TGCAGTGCTAGTTCGGGGACTCGAGAGACCCAGTACTTC.